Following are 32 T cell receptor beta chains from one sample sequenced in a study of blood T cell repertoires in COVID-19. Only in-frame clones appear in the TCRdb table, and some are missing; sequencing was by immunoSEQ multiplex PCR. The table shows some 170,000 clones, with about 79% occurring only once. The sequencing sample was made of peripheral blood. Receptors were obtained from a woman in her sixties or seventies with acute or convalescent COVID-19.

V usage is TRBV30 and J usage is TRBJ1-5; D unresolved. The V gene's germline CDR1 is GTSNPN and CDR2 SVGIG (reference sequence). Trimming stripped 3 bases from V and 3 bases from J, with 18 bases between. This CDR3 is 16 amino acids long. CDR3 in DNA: TGTGCCTGGAGCCCCTCTTGGGCTAACAACAATCAGCCCCAGCATTTT. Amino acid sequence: CAWSPSWANNNQPQHF.

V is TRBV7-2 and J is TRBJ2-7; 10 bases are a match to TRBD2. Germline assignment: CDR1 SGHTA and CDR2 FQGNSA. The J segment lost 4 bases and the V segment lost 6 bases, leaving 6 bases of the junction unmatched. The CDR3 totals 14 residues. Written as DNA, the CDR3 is TGTGCCAGCAGTGTGGGTAGCGGGAGGTACGAGCAGTACTTC. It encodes CASSVGSGRYEQYF.

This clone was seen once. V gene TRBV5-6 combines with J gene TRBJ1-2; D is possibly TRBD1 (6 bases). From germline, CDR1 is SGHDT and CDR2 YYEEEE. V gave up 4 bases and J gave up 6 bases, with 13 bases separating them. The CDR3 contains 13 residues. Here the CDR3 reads CASSLGGGDGYTF. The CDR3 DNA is TGTGCCAGCAGCCTCGGGGGGGGCGATGGCTACACCTTC. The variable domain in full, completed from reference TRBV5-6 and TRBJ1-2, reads DAGVTQSPTHLIKTRGQQVTLRCSPKSGHDTVSWYQQALGQGPQFIFQYYEEEERQRGNFPDRFSGHQFPNYSSELNVNALLLGDSALYLCASSLGGGDGYTFGSGTRLTVV.

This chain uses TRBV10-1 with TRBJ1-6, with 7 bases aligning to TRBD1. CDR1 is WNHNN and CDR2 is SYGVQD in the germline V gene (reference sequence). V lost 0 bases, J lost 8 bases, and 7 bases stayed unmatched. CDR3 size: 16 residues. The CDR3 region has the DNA TGCGCCAGCAGTGAGTCCCTGAAAGGGGGCGATTCACCCCTCCACTTT. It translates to CASSESLKGGDSPLHF.

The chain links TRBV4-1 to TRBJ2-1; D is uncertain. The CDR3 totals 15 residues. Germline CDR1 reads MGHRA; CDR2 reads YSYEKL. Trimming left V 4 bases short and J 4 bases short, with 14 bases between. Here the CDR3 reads CASSLANSVYNEQFF. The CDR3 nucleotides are TGCGCCAGCAGCCTTGCGAACAGTGTGTACAATGAGCAGTTCTTC.

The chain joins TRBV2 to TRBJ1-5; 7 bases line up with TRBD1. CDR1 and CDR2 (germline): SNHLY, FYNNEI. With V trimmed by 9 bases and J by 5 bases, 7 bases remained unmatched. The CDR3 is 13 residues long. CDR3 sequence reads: CASQQGIDQPQHF. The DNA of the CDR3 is TGTGCCAGTCAACAGGGGATCGATCAGCCCCAGCATTTT.

CDR3 sequence: CASSVMGLADYNEQFF. The CDR3 nucleotides read TGTGCCAGCAGCGTAATGGGGCTAGCGGATTACAATGAGCAGTTCTTC. The chain recombines TRBV9 with TRBJ2-1, with 7 bases lining up with TRBD2. The CDR3 loop spans 16 amino acids. Germline CDR1 and CDR2: SGDLS and YYNGEE. Germline trimming cut 1 base from V and 4 bases from J; bases unmatched to any gene: 8.

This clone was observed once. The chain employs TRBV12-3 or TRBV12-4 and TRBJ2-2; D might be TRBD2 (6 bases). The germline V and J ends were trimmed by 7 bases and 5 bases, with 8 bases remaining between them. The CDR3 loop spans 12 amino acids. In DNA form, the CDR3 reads TGTGCCAGCACCCGGGGGACCGGGGAGCTGTTTTTT. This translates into CASTRGTGELFF.

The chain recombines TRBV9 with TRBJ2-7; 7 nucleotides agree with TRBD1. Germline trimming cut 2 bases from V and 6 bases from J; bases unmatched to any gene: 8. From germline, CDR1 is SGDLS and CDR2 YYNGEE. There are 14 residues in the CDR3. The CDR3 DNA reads TGTGCCAGCAGCGTGCTCACAGGGGCTTCCGAGCAGTACTTC. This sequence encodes CASSVLTGASEQYF.

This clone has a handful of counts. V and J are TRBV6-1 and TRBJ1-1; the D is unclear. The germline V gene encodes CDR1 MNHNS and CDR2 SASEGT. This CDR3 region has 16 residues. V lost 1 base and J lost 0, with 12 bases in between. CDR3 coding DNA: TGTGCCAGCAGTGAAGGGGAGGGCAGTTTGAACACTGAAGCTTTCTTT. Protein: CASSEGEGSLNTEAFF.

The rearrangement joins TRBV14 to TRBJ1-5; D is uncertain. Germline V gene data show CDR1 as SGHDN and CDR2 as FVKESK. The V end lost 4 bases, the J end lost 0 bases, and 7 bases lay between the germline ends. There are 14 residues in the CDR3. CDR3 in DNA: TGTGCCAGCAGCCCGTCCTATAGCAATCAGCCCCAGCATTTT. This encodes CASSPSYSNQPQHF. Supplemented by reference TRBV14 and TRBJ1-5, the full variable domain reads EAGVTQFPSHSVIEKGQTVTLRCDPISGHDNLYWYRRVMGKEIKFLLHFVKESKQDESGMPNNRFLAERTGGTYSTLKVQPAELEDSGVYFCASSPSYSNQPQHFGDGTRLSIL.

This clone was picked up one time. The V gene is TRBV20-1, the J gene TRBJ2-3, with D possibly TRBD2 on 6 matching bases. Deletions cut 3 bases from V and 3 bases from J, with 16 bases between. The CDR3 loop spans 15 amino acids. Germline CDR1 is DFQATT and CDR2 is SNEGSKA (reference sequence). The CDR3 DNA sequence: TGCAGTGCTAGTACGGGGGAGACTGTAACAGATACGCAGTATTTT. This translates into CSASTGETVTDTQYF.

The CDR3 DNA follows: TGTGCCAGCAGCTTTGACAGGGGGCAGGGGTCCTACGAGCAGTACTTC. Translation gives CASSFDRGQGSYEQYF. The gene calls are TRBV5-4 and TRBJ2-7, with 10 nucleotides matching TRBD1. The germline V gene encodes CDR1 SGHNT and CDR2 YYREEE (reference sequence). Trimming removed 2 bases from V and 1 base from J; junction bases left unmatched: 6. CDR3 length: 16 amino acids.

The CDR3 sequence is CASSLIPGTYEQYF. DNA for the CDR3: TGTGCCAGCAGCTTAATTCCGGGGACCTACGAGCAGTACTTC. The rearrangement links TRBV7-2 to TRBJ2-7; TRBD2 is a possible D gene (5 bases). Germline CDR1 is SGHTA and CDR2 is FQGNSA. The CDR3 covers 14 residues. Between the trimmed V and J ends, which lost 2 bases and 2 bases, there was a span of 10 bases.

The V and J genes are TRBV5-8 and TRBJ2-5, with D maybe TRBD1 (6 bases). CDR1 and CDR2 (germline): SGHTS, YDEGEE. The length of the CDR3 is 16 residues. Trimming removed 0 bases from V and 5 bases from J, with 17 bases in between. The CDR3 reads CASSLGSGTWRETQYF. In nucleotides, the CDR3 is TGTGCCAGCAGCTTGGGATCCGGGACATGGAGGGAGACCCAGTACTTC.

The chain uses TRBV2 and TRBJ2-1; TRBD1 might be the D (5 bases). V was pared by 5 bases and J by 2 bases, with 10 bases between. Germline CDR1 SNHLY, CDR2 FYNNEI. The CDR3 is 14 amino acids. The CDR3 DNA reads TGTGCCAGCAGTCCCGACAGAGCCTACAATGAGCAGTTCTTC. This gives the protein CASSPDRAYNEQFF.

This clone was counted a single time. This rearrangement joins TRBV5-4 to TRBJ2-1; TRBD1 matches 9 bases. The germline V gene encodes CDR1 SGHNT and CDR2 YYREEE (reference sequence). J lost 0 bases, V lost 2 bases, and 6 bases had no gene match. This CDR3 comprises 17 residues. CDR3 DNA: TGTGCCAGCAGCTTAACAGGGGGCGCGGGCTCCTACAATGAGCAGTTCTTC. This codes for CASSLTGGAGSYNEQFF.

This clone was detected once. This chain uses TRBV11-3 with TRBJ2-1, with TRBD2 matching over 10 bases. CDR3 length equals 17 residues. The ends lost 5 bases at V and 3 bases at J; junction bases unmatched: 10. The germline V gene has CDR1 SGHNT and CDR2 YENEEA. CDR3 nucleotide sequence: TGTGCCAGCAGCCCCCGAAGAGCGGGAGGGGGCTACAATGAGCAGTTCTTC. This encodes CASSPRRAGGGYNEQFF.

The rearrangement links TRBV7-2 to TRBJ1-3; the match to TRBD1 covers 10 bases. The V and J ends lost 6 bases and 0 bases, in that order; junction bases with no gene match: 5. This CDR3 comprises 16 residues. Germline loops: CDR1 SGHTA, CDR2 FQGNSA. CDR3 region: CASSRQGAFSGNTIYF. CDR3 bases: TGTGCCAGCAGTCGACAGGGGGCTTTCTCTGGAAACACCATATATTTT.

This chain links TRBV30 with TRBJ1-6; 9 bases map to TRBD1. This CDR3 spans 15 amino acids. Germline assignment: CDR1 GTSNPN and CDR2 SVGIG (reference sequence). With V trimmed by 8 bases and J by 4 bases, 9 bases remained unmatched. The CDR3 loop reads CAQSVQGAYNSPLHF. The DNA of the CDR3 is TGTGCCCAATCGGTACAGGGGGCTTATAATTCACCCCTCCACTTT.

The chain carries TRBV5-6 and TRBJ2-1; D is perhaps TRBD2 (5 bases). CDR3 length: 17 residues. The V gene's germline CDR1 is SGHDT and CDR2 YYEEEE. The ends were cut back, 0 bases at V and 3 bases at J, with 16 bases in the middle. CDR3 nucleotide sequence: TGTGCCAGCAGCTTGGCCTTGGCGGGTAAAAACTACAATGAGCAGTTCTTC. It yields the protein CASSLALAGKNYNEQFF.

The CDR3 DNA is TGTGCCGCCGGACAGGGTGACAATGAGCAGTTCTTC. Encoded protein: CAAGQGDNEQFF. The V and J genes are TRBV10-3 and TRBJ2-1, with 8 bases matching TRBD1. Trimming cost V 11 bases and J 5 bases; bases outside gene matches: 5. CDR1 is ENHRY, CDR2 SYGVKD, per germline. The CDR3 has 12 amino acids.

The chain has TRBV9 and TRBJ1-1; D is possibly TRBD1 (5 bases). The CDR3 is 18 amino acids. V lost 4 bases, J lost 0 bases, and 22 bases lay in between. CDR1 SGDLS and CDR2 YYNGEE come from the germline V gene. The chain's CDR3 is CASSPQGVQTSMNTEAFF. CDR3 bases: TGTGCCAGCAGCCCCCAAGGGGTCCAAACCTCGATGAACACTGAAGCTTTCTTT.

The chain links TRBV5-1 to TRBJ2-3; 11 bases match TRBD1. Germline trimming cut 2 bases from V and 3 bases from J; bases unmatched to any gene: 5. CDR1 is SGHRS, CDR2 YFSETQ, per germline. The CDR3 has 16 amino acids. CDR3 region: CASSFGTGGKTDTQYF. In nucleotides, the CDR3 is TGCGCCAGCAGCTTCGGGACAGGGGGAAAAACAGATACGCAGTATTTT.

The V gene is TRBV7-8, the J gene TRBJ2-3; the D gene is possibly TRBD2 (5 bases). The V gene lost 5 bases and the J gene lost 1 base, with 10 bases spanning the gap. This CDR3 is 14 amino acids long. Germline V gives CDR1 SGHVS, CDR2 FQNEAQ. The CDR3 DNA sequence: TGTGCCAGCAGCCCTTCGAGGGGCACAGATACGCAGTATTTT. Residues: CASSPSRGTDTQYF.

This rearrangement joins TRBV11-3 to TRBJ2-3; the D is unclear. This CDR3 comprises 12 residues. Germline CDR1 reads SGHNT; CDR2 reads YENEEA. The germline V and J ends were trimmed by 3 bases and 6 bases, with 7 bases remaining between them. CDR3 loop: CASSLSGDTQYF. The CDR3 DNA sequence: TGTGCCAGCAGCTTGTCCGGGGATACGCAGTATTTT.

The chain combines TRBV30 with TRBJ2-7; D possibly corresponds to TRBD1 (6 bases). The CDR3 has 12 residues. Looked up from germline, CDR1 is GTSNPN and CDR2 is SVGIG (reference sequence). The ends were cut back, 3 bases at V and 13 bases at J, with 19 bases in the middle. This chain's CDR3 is CAWSLLDSIEYF. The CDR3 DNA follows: TGTGCCTGGAGCCTCCTGGACAGTATTGAATACTTC.

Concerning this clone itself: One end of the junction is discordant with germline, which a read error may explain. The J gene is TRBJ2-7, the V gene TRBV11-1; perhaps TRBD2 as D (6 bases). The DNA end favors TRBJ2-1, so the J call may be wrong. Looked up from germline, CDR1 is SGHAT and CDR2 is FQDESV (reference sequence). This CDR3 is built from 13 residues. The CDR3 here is CASCFGTGYEQFF. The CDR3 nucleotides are TGTGCCAGCTGCTTCGGGACTGGGTACGAGCAGTTCTTC.

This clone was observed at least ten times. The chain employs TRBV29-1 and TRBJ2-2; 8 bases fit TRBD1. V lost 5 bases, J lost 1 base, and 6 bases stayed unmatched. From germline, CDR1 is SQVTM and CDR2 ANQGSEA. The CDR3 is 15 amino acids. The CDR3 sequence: CSVTAGQGNTGELFF. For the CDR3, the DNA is TGCAGCGTTACGGCAGGACAGGGGAACACCGGGGAGCTGTTTTTT.

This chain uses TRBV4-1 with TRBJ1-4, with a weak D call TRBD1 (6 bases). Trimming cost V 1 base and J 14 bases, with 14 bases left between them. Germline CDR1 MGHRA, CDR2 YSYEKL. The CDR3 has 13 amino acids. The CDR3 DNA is TGCGCCAGCAGCCAAGGGGAGGGGGTAAGGCTGTTTTTT. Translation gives CASSQGEGVRLFF.

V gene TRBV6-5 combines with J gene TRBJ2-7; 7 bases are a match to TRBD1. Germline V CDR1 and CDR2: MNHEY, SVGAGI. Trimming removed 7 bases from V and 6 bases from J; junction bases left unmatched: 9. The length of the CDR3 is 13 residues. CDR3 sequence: CASNQDRMREQYF. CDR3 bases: TGTGCCAGCAACCAGGACAGGATGCGCGAGCAGTACTTC.

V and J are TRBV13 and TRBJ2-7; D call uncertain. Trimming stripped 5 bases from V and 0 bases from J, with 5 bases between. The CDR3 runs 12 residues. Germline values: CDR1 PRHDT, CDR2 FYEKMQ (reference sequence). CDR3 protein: CASSLSSYEQYF. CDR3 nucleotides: TGTGCCAGCAGCCTAAGCTCCTACGAGCAGTACTTC.